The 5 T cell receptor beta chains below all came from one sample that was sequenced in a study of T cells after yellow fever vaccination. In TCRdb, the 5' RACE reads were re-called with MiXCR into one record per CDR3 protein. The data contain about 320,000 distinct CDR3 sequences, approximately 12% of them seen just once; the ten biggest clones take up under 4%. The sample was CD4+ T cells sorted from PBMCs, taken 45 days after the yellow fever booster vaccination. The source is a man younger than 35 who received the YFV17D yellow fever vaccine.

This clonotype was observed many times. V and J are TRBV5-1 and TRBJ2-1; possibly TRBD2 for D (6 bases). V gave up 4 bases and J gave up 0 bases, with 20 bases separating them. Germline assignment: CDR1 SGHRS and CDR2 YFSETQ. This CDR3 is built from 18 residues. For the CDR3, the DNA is TGCGCCAGCAGCCTCGCGGGACGCCCGATAAGCTCCTACAATGAGCAGTTCTTC. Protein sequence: CASSLAGRPISSYNEQFF.

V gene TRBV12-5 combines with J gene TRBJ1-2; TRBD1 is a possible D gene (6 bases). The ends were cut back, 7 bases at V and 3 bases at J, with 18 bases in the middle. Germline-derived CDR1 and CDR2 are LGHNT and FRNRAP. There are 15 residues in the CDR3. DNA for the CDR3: TGTGCTAGTGCCTCTGCCGGGGGGCGCCACTATGGCTACACCTTC. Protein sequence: CASASAGGRHYGYTF. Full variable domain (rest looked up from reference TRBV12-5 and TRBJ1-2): DARVTQTPRHKVTEMGQEVTMRCQPILGHNTVFWYRQTMMQGLELLAYFRNRAPLDDSGMPKDRFSAEMPDATLATLKIQPSEPRDSAVYFCASASAGGRHYGYTFGSGTRLTVV.

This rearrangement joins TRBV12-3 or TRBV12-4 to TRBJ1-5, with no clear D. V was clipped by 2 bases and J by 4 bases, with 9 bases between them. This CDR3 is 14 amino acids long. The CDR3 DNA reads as TGTGCCAGCAGTTTAAGGGCGGTGAATCAGCCCCAGCATTTT. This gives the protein CASSLRAVNQPQHF.

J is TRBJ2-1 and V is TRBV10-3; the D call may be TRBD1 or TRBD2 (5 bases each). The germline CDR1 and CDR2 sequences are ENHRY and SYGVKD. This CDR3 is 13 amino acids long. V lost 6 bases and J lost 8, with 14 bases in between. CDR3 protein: CAIRPVGVDEQFF. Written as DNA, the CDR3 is TGTGCCATCAGGCCAGTGGGGGTCGATGAGCAGTTCTTC.

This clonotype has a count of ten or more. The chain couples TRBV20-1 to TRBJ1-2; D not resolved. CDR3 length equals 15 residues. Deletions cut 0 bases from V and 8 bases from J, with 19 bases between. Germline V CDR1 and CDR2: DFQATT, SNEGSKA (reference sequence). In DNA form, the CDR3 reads TGCAGTGCTAGAGATCCTGGGAGGGCGGTGGGGGGCTACACCTTC. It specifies CSARDPGRAVGGYTF.